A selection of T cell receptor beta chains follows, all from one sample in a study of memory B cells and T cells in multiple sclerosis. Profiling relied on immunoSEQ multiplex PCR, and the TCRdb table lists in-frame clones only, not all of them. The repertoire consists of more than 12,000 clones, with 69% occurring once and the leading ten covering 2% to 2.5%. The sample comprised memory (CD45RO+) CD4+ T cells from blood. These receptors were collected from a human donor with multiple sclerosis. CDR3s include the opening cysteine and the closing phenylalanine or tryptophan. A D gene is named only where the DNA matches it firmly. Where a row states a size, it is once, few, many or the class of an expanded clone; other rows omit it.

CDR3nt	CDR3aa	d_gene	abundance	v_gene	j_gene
TGTGCCAGCTCACCCCTCCCGGACAGAACGGACAATGAGCAGTTCTTC	CASSPLPDRTDNEQFF	-	-	TRBV18	TRBJ2-1
TGTGCCAGCAATATAGGGGACTCTGGAAACACCATATATTTT	CASNIGDSGNTIYF	-	-	TRBV6-1	TRBJ1-3
TGTGCCAGCTCACCACGACCCACTCAGGCTAACTATGGCTACACCTTC	CASSPRPTQANYGYTF	-	-	TRBV18	TRBJ1-2
TGCGCCAGCAGCTTGGACGGACAGGTTAACTATGGCTACACCTTC	CASSLDGQVNYGYTF	TRBD1	-	TRBV5-1	TRBJ1-2
TGTGCCAGTAGTTCGGCAGGGGGGAATCCTCGCGAAAAACTGTTTTTT	CASSSAGGNPREKLFF	TRBD1	-	TRBV19	TRBJ1-4
TGTGCCAGCAGTTACGCGGGCTACGACGAGCAGTACTTC	CASSYAGYDEQYF	-	few	TRBV6-5	TRBJ2-7
TGCAGCGTTGAAAATAGCGTCGGTGAGACCCAGTACTTC	CSVENSVGETQYF	-	few	TRBV29-1	TRBJ2-5
TGTGCCAGCAGTGAAGATCTTTACAGGCCGATGGAAAAACTGTTTTTT	CASSEDLYRPMEKLFF	-	-	TRBV2	TRBJ1-4
TGTGCCAGCAGCTTAAAGCCCACCCCTAACTATGGCTACACCTTC	CASSLKPTPNYGYTF	-	-	TRBV7-3	TRBJ1-2
TGTGCCAGCAGCCAAGGATCACCAGCGGGGGGGCCGGGAGAGACCCAGTACTTC	CASSQGSPAGGPGETQYF	TRBD2	-	TRBV4-2	TRBJ2-5
TGCAGTGCTAGACAGGGGAAGGGCTACACCTTC	CSARQGKGYTF	-	-	TRBV20-1	TRBJ1-2
TGTGCCAGCAGCCAAGAAGGCAGGGCGAACTATGGCTACACCTTC	CASSQEGRANYGYTF	-	-	TRBV4-2	TRBJ1-2
TGTGCCAGCATGTCAGGGGACGGGTTCAAAAACATTCAGTACTTC	CASMSGDGFKNIQYF	-	-	TRBV27	TRBJ2-4